Listed below are T cell receptor beta chains from one sample, sequenced in a study of cytomegalovirus exposure and HLA in healthy donors. Generated by immunoSEQ multiplex PCR, the TCRdb table keeps only in-frame clones and is missing some. The sample contains around 200,000 clones, approximately 59% of which appear only once. Sequenced material: PBMCs. The receptors stem from a man aged 35 to 55 in good health and CMV-seronegative. Both conserved end residues are part of each CDR3. Fields, in order: CDR3 length, D gene, V gene, clone size, J gene, CDR3 DNA, CDR3 protein. The D gene is left open where the match is weak. A row's size may be missing; if present it is once, few, many or a size class.

length: 15; D: -; V: TRBV25-1; size: few; J: TRBJ2-5; DNA: TGTGCCAGCAGTGAAATAACAGGGACCTACGAGACCCAGTACTTC; CDR3: CASSEITGTYETQYF
length: 12; D: -; V: TRBV5-6; size: -; J: TRBJ2-5; DNA: TGTGCCAGCAGCGCGGGGCGAAGGACCCAGTACTTC; CDR3: CASSAGRRTQYF
length: 14; D: -; V: TRBV18; size: few; J: TRBJ1-2; DNA: TGTGCCAGCTCACCATCAGGACAGAACTATGGCTACCCCTTC; CDR3: CASSPSGQNYGYPF
length: 14; D: TRBD1; V: TRBV7-6; size: -; J: TRBJ2-3; DNA: TGTGCCAGCAGCTTGCAACAGGGGGCGGATACGCAGTATTTT; CDR3: CASSLQQGADTQYF
length: 15; D: -; V: TRBV7-9; size: few; J: TRBJ1-6; DNA: TGTTCCAGCAGCTCCGCGGACACGGATAATTCACCCCTCCACTTT; CDR3: CSSSSADTDNSPLHF
length: 13; D: -; V: TRBV6-1; size: once; J: TRBJ2-5; DNA: TGTGCCAGCAGTGCCTGGCAGAAAGAGACCCAGTACTTC; CDR3: CASSAWQKETQYF
length: 15; D: TRBD1; V: TRBV5-1; size: -; J: TRBJ2-2; DNA: TGCGCCAGCTCGGGGACAGGGCCGAACACCGGGGAGCTGTTTTTT; CDR3: CASSGTGPNTGELFF
length: 14; D: TRBD1; V: TRBV6-5; size: -; J: TRBJ1-1; DNA: TGTGCCAGCAGTACGGGACAGCTCCACACTGAAGCTTTCTTT; CDR3: CASSTGQLHTEAFF
length: 14; D: -; V: TRBV28; size: few; J: TRBJ1-5; DNA: TGTGCCAGCATTGGGGCGATTAGCAATCAGCCCCAGCATTTT; CDR3: CASIGAISNQPQHF
length: 14; D: -; V: TRBV19; size: -; J: TRBJ1-4; DNA: TGTGCCAGTAGTCCTGACAGAGACGGAGAAAAACTGTTTTTT; CDR3: CASSPDRDGEKLFF
length: 16; D: TRBD2; V: TRBV2; size: few; J: TRBJ2-2; DNA: TGTGCCAGCAGTTGGTCGCTAGCGGGAGCGGGTGGGGAGCTGTTTTTT; CDR3: CASSWSLAGAGGELFF
length: 15; D: -; V: TRBV11-2; size: -; J: TRBJ2-1; DNA: TGTGCCAGCAGCTTAGACGGTAACTCCTACAATGAGCAGTTCTTC; CDR3: CASSLDGNSYNEQFF
length: 17; D: TRBD2; V: TRBV13; size: few; J: TRBJ2-3; DNA: TGTGCCAGCAGCTTAGATCGATCGCGGGGGGGCCGGGATACGCAGTATTTT; CDR3: CASSLDRSRGGRDTQYF
length: 19; D: TRBD1; V: TRBV5-1; size: few; J: TRBJ2-3; DNA: TGCGCCAGCAGTTCCACAGGGGGCTCCCGTACAACTAGCACAGATACGCAGTATTTT; CDR3: CASSSTGGSRTTSTDTQYF
length: 18; D: -; V: TRBV27; size: few; J: TRBJ2-4; DNA: TGTGCCAGCAGTCGCCGGTTTCGTGGGGAGGTCGGCAAAAACATTCAGTACTTC; CDR3: CASSRRFRGEVGKNIQYF
length: 18; D: TRBD1; V: TRBV23-1; size: few; J: TRBJ2-7; DNA: TGCGCCAGCAGTCCTTCCCCGGGACAGGGGACCAACAACTACGAGCAGTACTTC; CDR3: CASSPSPGQGTNNYEQYF
length: 14; D: -; V: TRBV5-6; size: few; J: TRBJ1-2; DNA: TGTGCCAGCAGCTTGGTTCAGGTGGTCTATGGCTACACCTTC; CDR3: CASSLVQVVYGYTF
length: 14; D: -; V: TRBV2; size: -; J: TRBJ2-7; DNA: TGTGCCAGCAGTGACCGGTCTAGCTCCTACGAGCAGTACTTC; CDR3: CASSDRSSSYEQYF
length: 14; D: -; V: TRBV5-1; size: -; J: TRBJ1-1; DNA: TGCGCCAGCAGCGCCCGGGGGGGGTACACTGAAGCTTTCTTT; CDR3: CASSARGGYTEAFF
length: 15; D: TRBD1; V: TRBV19; size: -; J: TRBJ1-5; DNA: TGTGCCACCGGTATGGGACAGCCAAGAATTCAGCCCCAGCATTTT; CDR3: CATGMGQPRIQPQHF
length: 16; D: TRBD1; V: TRBV30; size: -; J: TRBJ2-1; DNA: TGTGCCTGGACCTGGACCGACAGGGGCGCCTACAATGAGCAGTTCTTC; CDR3: CAWTWTDRGAYNEQFF
length: 15; D: -; V: TRBV6-5; size: -; J: TRBJ1-5; DNA: TGTGCCAGCAGTCCCTCCCGGGGTAGCAATCAGCCCCAGCATTTT; CDR3: CASSPSRGSNQPQHF
length: 15; D: TRBD1; V: TRBV6-1; size: once; J: TRBJ1-3; DNA: TGTGCCAGCAGAATACTCATTGGGACAGTAAACACCATATATTTT; CDR3: CASRILIGTVNTIYF
length: 14; D: TRBD2; V: TRBV5-6; size: -; J: TRBJ2-5; DNA: TGTGCCAGCAGCCTGGGGACTAGCGGGGAGACCCAGTACTTC; CDR3: CASSLGTSGETQYF